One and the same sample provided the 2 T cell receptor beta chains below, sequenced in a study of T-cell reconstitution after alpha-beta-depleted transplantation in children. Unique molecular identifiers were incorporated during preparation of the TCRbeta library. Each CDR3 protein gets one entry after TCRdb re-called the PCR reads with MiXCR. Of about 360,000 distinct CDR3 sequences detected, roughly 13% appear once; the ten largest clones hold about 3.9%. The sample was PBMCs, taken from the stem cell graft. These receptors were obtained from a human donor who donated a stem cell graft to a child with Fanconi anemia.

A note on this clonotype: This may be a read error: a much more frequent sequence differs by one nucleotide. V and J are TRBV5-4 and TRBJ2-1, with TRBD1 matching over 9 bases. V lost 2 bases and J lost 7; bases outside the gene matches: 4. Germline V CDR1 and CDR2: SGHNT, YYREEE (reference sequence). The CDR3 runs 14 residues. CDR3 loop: CASSFKDRGNEQFF. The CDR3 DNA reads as TGTGCCAGCAGCTTTAAGGACAGGGGAAATGAGCAGTTCTTC.

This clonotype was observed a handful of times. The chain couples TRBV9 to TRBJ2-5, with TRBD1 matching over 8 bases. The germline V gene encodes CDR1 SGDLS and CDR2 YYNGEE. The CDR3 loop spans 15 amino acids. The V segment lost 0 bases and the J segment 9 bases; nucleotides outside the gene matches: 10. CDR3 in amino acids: CASSVGDRTLGAQYF. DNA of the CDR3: TGTGCCAGCAGCGTAGGGGACAGGACCCTAGGGGCCCAGTACTTC.